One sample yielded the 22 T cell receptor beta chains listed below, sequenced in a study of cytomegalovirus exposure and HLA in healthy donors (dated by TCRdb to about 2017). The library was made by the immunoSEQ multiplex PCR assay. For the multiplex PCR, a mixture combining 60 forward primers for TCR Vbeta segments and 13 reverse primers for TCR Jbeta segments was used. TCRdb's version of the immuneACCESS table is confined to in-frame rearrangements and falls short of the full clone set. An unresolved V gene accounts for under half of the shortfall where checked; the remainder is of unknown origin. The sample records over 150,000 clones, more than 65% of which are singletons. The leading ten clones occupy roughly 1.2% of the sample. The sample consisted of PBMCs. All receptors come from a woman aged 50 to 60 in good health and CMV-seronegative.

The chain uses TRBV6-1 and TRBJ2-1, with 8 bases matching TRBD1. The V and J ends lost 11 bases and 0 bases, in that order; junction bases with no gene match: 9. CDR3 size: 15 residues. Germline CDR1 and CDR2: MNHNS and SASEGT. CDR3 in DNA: TGTGCCGGGGCAGGACAGGGCCTCTCCTACAATGAGCAGTTCTTC. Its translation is CAGAGQGLSYNEQFF.

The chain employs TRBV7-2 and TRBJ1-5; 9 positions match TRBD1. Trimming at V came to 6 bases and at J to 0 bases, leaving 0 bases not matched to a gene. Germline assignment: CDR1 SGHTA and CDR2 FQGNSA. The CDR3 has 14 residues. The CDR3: CASRDRGSNQPQHF. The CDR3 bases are TGTGCCAGCAGGGACAGGGGTAGCAATCAGCCCCAGCATTTT.

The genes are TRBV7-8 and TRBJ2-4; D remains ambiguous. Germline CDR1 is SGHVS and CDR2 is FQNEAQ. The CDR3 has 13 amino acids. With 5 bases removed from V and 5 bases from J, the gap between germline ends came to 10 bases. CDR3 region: CASSLPHQNIQYF. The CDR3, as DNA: TGTGCCAGCAGCCTACCCCATCAAAACATTCAGTACTTC.

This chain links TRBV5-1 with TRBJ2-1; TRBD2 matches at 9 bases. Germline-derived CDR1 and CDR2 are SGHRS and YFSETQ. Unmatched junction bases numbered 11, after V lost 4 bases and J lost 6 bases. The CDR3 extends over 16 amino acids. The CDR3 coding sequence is TGCGCCAGCAGCCCGGAAGGTAGCGGGGGCTTCAATGAGCAGTTCTTC. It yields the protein CASSPEGSGGFNEQFF.

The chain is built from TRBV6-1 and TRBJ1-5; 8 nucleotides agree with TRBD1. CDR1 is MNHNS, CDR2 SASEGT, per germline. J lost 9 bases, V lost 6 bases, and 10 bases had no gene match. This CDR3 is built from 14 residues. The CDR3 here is CASRQMTGEGPQHF. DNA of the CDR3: TGTGCCAGCAGGCAGATGACAGGGGAGGGGCCCCAGCATTTT.

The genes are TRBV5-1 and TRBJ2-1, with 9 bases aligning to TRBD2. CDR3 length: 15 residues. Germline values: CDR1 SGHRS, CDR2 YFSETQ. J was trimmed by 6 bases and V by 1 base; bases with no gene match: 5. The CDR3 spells CASSLLTSGRNEQFF. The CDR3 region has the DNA TGCGCCAGCAGCTTGCTAACTAGCGGGCGCAATGAGCAGTTCTTC.

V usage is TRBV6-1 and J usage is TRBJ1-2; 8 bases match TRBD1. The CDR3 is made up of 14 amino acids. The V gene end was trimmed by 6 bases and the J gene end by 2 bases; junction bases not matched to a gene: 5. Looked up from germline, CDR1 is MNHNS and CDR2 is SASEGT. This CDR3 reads CASSNNRGNYGYTF. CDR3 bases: TGTGCCAGCAGCAATAACAGGGGGAACTATGGCTACACCTTC.

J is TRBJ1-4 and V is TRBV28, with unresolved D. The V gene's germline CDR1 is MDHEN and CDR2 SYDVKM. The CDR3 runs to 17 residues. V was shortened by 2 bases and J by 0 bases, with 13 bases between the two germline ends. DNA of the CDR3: TGTGCCAGCAGTTTAAATTCAGACTTAGCAACTAATGAAAAACTGTTTTTT. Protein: CASSLNSDLATNEKLFF.

DNA of the CDR3: TGTGCCAGCAGGTCGAGGGGGGGCAGTTACTACGAGCAGTACTTC. As protein: CASRSRGGSYYEQYF. This chain joins TRBV7-2 and TRBJ2-7; tentative D call: TRBD2 (7 bases). This CDR3 comprises 15 residues. With 6 bases removed from V and 3 bases from J, the gap between germline ends came to 18 bases. The germline V gene has CDR1 SGHTA and CDR2 FQGNSA.

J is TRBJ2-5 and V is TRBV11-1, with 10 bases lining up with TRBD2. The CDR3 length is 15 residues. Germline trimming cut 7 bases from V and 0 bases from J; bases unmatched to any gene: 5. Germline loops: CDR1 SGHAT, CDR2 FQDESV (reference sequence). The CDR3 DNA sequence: TGTGCCAGCAAGGGACTAGCGAATTACCAAGAGACCCAGTACTTC. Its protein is CASKGLANYQETQYF.

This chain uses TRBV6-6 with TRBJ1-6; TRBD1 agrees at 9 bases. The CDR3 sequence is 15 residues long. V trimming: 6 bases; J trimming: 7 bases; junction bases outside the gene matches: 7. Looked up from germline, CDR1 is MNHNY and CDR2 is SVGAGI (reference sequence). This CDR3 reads CASRQTGGFNSPLHF. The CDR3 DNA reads TGTGCCAGCAGGCAAACAGGGGGCTTCAATTCACCCCTCCACTTT.

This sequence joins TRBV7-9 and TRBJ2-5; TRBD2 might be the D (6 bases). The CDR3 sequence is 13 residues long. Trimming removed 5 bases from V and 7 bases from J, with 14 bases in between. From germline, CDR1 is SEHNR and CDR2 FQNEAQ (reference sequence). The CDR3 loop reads CASSRLVVGTQYF. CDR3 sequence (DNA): TGTGCCAGCAGCCGACTAGTTGTGGGGACCCAGTACTTC.

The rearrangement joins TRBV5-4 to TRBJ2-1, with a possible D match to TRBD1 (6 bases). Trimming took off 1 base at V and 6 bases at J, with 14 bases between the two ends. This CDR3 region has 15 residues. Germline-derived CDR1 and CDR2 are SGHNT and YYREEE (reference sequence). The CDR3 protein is CASSLSIQGTNEQFF. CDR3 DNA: TGTGCCAGCAGCTTGTCTATCCAGGGGACCAATGAGCAGTTCTTC.

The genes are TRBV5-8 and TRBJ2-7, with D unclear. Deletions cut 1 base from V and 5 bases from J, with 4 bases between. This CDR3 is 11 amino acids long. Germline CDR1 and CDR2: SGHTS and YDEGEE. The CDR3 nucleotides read TGTGCCAGCAGCTTGATAGACGAGCAGTACTTC. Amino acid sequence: CASSLIDEQYF.

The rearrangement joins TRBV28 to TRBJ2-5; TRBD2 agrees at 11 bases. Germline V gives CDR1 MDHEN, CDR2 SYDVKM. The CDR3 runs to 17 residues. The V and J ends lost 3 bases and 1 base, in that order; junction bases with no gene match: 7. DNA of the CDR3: TGTGCCAGCAGTTTTTGGCGGCTAGCGGGGGGCCAAGAGACCCAGTACTTC. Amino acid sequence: CASSFWRLAGGQETQYF.

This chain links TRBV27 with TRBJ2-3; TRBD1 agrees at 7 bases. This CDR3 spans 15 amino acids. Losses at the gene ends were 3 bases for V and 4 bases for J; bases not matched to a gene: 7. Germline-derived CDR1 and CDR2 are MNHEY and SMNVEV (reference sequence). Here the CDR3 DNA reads TGTGCCAGCAGTTTCGCACAGGGGTGGTCAGATACGCAGTATTTT. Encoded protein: CASSFAQGWSDTQYF.

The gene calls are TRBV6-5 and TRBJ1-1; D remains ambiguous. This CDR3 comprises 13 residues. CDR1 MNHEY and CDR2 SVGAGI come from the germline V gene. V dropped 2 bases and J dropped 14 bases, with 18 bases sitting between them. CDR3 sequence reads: CASSYQRAGYLFF. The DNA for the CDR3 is TGTGCCAGCAGTTACCAGCGAGCGGGCTACTTGTTCTTT.

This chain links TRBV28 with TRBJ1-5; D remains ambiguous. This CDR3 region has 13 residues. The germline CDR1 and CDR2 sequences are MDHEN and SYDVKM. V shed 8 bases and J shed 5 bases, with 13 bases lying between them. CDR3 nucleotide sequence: TGTGCCAGCCAAACTCGCAGCGATCAGCCCCAGCATTTT. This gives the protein CASQTRSDQPQHF.

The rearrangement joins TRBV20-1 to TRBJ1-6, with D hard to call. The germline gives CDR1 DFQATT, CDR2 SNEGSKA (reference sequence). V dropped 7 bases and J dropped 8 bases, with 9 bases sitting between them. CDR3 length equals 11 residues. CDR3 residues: CSVPDYSPLHF. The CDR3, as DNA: TGCAGTGTCCCGGACTATTCACCCCTCCACTTT.

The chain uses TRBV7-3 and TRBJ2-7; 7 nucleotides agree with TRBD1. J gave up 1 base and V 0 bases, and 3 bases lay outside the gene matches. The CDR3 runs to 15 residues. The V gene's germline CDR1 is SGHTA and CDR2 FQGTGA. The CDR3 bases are TGTGCCAGCAGCTTAACAGGGGGCGGATCCTACGAGCAGTACTTC. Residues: CASSLTGGGSYEQYF.

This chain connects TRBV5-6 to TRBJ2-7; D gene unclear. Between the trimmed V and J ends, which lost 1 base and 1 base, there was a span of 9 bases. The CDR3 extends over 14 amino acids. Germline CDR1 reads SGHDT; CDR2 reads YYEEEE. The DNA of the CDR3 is TGTGCCAGCAGCTTGAGCCCCTCATCCTACGAGCAGTACTTC. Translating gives CASSLSPSSYEQYF. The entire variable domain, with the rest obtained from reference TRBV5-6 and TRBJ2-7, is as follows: DAGVTQSPTHLIKTRGQQVTLRCSPKSGHDTVSWYQQALGQGPQFIFQYYEEEERQRGNFPDRFSGHQFPNYSSELNVNALLLGDSALYLCASSLSPSSYEQYFGPGTRLTVT.

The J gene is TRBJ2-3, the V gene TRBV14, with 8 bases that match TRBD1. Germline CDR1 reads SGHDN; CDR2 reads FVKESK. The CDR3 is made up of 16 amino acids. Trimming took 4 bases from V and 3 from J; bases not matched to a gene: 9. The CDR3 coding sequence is TGTGCCAGCAGCCCCCTGGGGCAGGGGGCTACAGATACGCAGTATTTT. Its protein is CASSPLGQGATDTQYF.